This T cell receptor beta chain appears in the sequencing data of a study of prognosis after radiotherapy for stage I lung cancer. About the research overall: Recruiting of stage I non-small cell lung cancer patients into the study occurred between 2018 and early 2019. Stage I lung tumors that were newly diagnosed and primary were found in about 14 patients, while a handful of patients had oligometastatic NSCLC after surgical resection of the primary tumor. Eleven to twelve patients had adenocarcinoma tumors, while squamous cell carcinoma tumors were found in about 7.

About this clonotype: Its antigen is not known.

The genomic DNA TCR beta CDR3 region underwent two rounds of multiplex PCR. First-round PCR used primers specific to each TRBV and TRBJ gene. TCRdb reprocessed the multiplex PCR reads via MiXCR and lists one record per CDR3 protein. The sample shows about 11,000 distinct CDR3 sequences, approximately 58% of them seen only once. Study results and limitations: Lower Shannon entropy values were found after stereotactic body radiation therapy in patients who developed distant metastases.

CDR1 and CDR2 from the germline V gene are SGHTA and FQGNSA. CDR3 length: 16 amino acids. Trimming left V 5 bases short and J 4 bases short, with 20 bases between. Sequenced material: PBMCs, taken before or after stereotactic body radiation therapy (not recorded which). This receptor was identified in a donor aged 50 or older with non-small cell lung cancer. The rearrangement uses TRBV7-2 and TRBJ1-2; possibly TRBD1 for D (5 bases). CDR3 amino acids: CASSPGQRSGGYGYTF. For the CDR3, the DNA is TGTGCCAGCAGCCCAGGGCAGAGGAGTGGTGGCTATGGCTACACCTTC.